One T cell receptor (beta chain) is described in this entry. The data originate from a study of T cell changes during pregnancy in multiple sclerosis. Germline V CDR1 and CDR2: SQVTM, ANQGSEA. V was pared by 7 bases and J by 3 bases, with 4 bases of the junction left unmatched. The CDR3 is 12 amino acids. The protocol was immunoSEQ multiplex PCR, while the TCRdb copy is restricted to in-frame clones and leaves out a portion. The sample has about 57,000 clones, 92% seen once; the top ten hold less than 0.8%. The material sequenced was CD4+ T cells from peripheral blood mononuclear cells, taken in the third trimester of pregnancy. The TCR originated in a female donor with multiple sclerosis, enrolled in a pregnancy study. The V call is TRBV29-1, the J call TRBJ2-5, with 8 positions matching TRBD2. CDR3 bases: TGCAGCGCCTTTAGCGGGGAAGAGACCCAGTACTTC. Its translation: CSAFSGEETQYF.